A single sample gave rise to the 10 T cell receptor beta chains below, sequenced in a study of T cell responses to AZD1222 COVID-19 vaccine. Only in-frame clones appear in the TCRdb table, and some are missing; sequencing was by immunoSEQ multiplex PCR. The sample includes roughly 70,000 clones, 88% seen only once; the top ten take roughly 4.9%. This sample comprised peripheral blood, obtained 28 days after the second dose of the MenACWY control vaccine. The receptors here all came from an adult who received the MenACWY meningococcal vaccine as a control.

This chain connects TRBV11-2 to TRBJ2-7; D remains unclear. Trimming removed 4 bases at V and 0 bases at J, with 13 bases between. CDR1 and CDR2 from the germline V gene are SGHAT and FQNNGV. The CDR3 runs 15 residues. CDR3 sequence reads: CASSSLGKSSYEQYF. CDR3 bases: TGTGCCAGCAGCTCCCTTGGGAAGAGCTCCTACGAGCAGTACTTC.

The CDR3: CAITSDGATEAFF. CDR3 nucleotide sequence: TGTGCCATCACCTCGGACGGGGCCACTGAAGCTTTCTTT. The chain uses TRBV10-3 and TRBJ1-1; D may be TRBD1 (5 bases). V was cut by 7 bases and J by 4 bases, with 13 bases left in between. This CDR3 is built from 13 residues. The germline V gene has CDR1 ENHRY and CDR2 SYGVKD.

The gene calls are TRBV12-3 or TRBV12-4 and TRBJ2-7; no clear D gene. V was pared by 5 bases and J by 5 bases, with 13 bases between. CDR3 length equals 13 residues. The CDR3 nucleotides are TGTGCCAGCAGTACCGTGTCGGTCCACGAGCAGTACTTC. Translating gives CASSTVSVHEQYF.

The V call is TRBV7-9, the J call TRBJ1-4; 10 bases map to TRBD1. CDR1 SEHNR and CDR2 FQNEAQ come from the germline V gene (reference sequence). The CDR3 is 16 amino acids. V shed 0 bases, J shed 8 bases, and the junction held 6 bases outside the gene matches. CDR3 bases: TGTGCCAGCAGCTTAGCGGACAGGGGGAGGAGGGAAAAACTGTTTTTT. Its protein product is CASSLADRGRREKLFF.

This chain links TRBV10-3 with TRBJ1-2; a weak D match, TRBD1 (6 bases). Germline loops: CDR1 ENHRY, CDR2 SYGVKD. The CDR3 is made up of 16 amino acids. The V gene lost 3 bases and the J gene lost 0 bases, with 14 bases spanning the gap. CDR3 protein: CAISDLPGATNYGYTF. In nucleotides, the CDR3 is TGTGCCATCAGTGACCTTCCAGGGGCTACTAACTATGGCTACACCTTC.

V is TRBV2 and J is TRBJ1-1, with 7 positions matching TRBD1. V shed 6 bases, J shed 8 bases, and the junction held 15 bases outside the gene matches. Germline assignment: CDR1 SNHLY and CDR2 FYNNEI. This CDR3 comprises 15 residues. CDR3 protein: CASRAILTGRLEAFF. For the CDR3, the DNA is TGTGCCAGCAGGGCCATTCTGACAGGGAGATTAGAAGCTTTCTTT.

V gene TRBV14 combines with J gene TRBJ2-7; TRBD1 agrees at 9 bases. Germline lookup yields CDR1 SGHDN and CDR2 FVKESK. This CDR3 comprises 13 residues. J was trimmed by 2 bases and V by 4 bases; bases with no gene match: 0. In nucleotides, the CDR3 is TGTGCCAGCAGCCGGACAGGGGCCTACGAGCAGTACTTC. Translated: CASSRTGAYEQYF.

The V call is TRBV12-3 or TRBV12-4, the J call TRBJ1-5, with a possible D match to TRBD1 (5 bases). CDR3 length: 13 amino acids. V lost 6 bases and J 10 bases, leaving 16 bases between the germline ends. The CDR3 protein is CASSRQSWEPQHF. In nucleotides, the CDR3 is TGTGCCAGCAGCCGACAGTCTTGGGAACCCCAGCATTTT.

The DNA of the CDR3 is TGTGCCAGCAGTTACTCGGGCCTGGGGGCCTACGAGCAGTACTTC. This sequence encodes CASSYSGLGAYEQYF. The genes are TRBV6-5 and TRBJ2-7; D may be TRBD1 or TRBD2 (5 bases each). CDR3 length: 15 amino acids. Germline V CDR1 and CDR2: MNHEY, SVGAGI. The V end lost 0 bases, the J end lost 2 bases, and 11 bases lay between the germline ends.

This chain connects TRBV7-8 to TRBJ2-3, with 10 bases aligning to TRBD1. Looked up from germline, CDR1 is SGHVS and CDR2 is FQNEAQ. With 6 bases clipped from V and 3 bases from J, the junction kept 9 bases outside the gene matches. There are 16 residues in the CDR3. The DNA for the CDR3 is TGTGCCAGCAGACCCGACAGGGGGCTGGGTACAGATACGCAGTATTTT. Amino acid sequence: CASRPDRGLGTDTQYF. Using reference TRBV7-8 and TRBJ2-3 for the parts outside the CDR3, the full variable domain is GAGVSQSPRYKVAKRGQDVALRCDPISGHVSLFWYQQALGQGPEFLTYFQNEAQLDKSGLPSDRFFAERPEGSVSTLKIQRTQQEDSAVYLCASRPDRGLGTDTQYFGPGTRLTVL.